The 18 T cell receptor beta chains in this list originate from one sample, sequenced in a study of long-term antiretroviral therapy in people with HIV. Survey-level immunoSEQ v3.0 assays were run. TCRdb's copy holds only in-frame clones and misses some; the assay was immunoSEQ multiplex PCR. Of about 15,000 clones in the sample, about 80% are singletons; the top ten hold about a sixth. Source: unsorted PBMCs, taken just before starting antiretroviral therapy. These receptors came from a man in his forties with HIV.

The chain uses TRBV9 and TRBJ1-4; no clear D. From germline, CDR1 is SGDLS and CDR2 YYNGEE. This CDR3 contains 14 residues. V lost 4 bases and J 2 bases, leaving 9 bases between the germline ends. Written as DNA, the CDR3 is TGTGCCAGCAGCCCAACTGGGACTAATGAAAAACTGTTTTTT. The encoded protein is CASSPTGTNEKLFF.

This clone ranks as medium-sized (0.01 to 0.1%). The genes are TRBV5-1 and TRBJ1-1, with D possibly being TRBD1 (5 bases). This CDR3 comprises 13 residues. The V gene lost 4 bases and the J gene lost 5 bases, with 12 bases spanning the gap. Looked up from germline, CDR1 is SGHRS and CDR2 is YFSETQ. The CDR3 DNA is TGCGCCAGCAGCCGGGATTACAGGACTGAAGCTTTCTTT. It yields the protein CASSRDYRTEAFF.

CDR3 sequence (DNA): TGCGCCAGCAGCTTTGCGGTAGGGAACACTGAAGCTTTCTTT. Residues: CASSFAVGNTEAFF. The chain is built from TRBV5-1 and TRBJ1-1; D gene uncertain. The CDR3 consists of 14 residues. V shed 2 bases and J shed 1 base, with 9 bases lying between them. Looked up from germline, CDR1 is SGHRS and CDR2 is YFSETQ.

The J gene is TRBJ2-7, the V gene TRBV19, with TRBD1 matching over 10 bases. Germline CDR1 and CDR2: LNHDA and SQIVND (reference sequence). The CDR3 covers 14 residues. After removal of 6 bases from V and 5 bases from J, the junction contained 7 bases not matched to a gene. The DNA for the CDR3 is TGTGCCAGTAGCGACAGGGGGCGACGGGACGAGCAGTACTTC. It codes for CASSDRGRRDEQYF.

V gene TRBV10-2 combines with J gene TRBJ2-7; D is unclear. CDR1 WSHSY and CDR2 SAAADI come from the germline V gene. This CDR3 comprises 12 residues. Trimming shortened V by 6 bases and J by 0 bases, and 6 bases separated the two germline ends. In DNA, the CDR3 is TGCGCCAGCAGGGTGAGCTCCTACGAGCAGTACTTC. Protein product: CASRVSSYEQYF.

The genes are TRBV19 and TRBJ1-2; tentative D call: TRBD1 (5 bases). There are 16 residues in the CDR3. Trimming stripped 1 base from V and 0 bases from J, with 12 bases between. The germline V gene has CDR1 LNHDA and CDR2 SQIVND (reference sequence). The CDR3 DNA is TGTGCCAGTAGTATAGCAGACAGCCAAGCTAACTATGGCTACACCTTC. Protein: CASSIADSQANYGYTF.

V gene TRBV30 combines with J gene TRBJ2-7, with 10 positions matching TRBD1. This CDR3 has 14 amino acids. V was clipped by 4 bases and J by 3 bases; unmatched bases: 6. CDR1 and CDR2 from the germline V gene are GTSNPN and SVGIG (reference sequence). The CDR3 loop is CAWTGGQGDYEQYF. The DNA of the CDR3 is TGTGCCTGGACAGGAGGACAGGGGGACTACGAGCAGTACTTC.

The V gene is TRBV7-9, the J gene TRBJ2-2; D uncertain. Germline-derived CDR1 and CDR2 are SEHNR and FQNEAQ (reference sequence). The CDR3 is 12 residues long. Trimming shortened V by 2 bases and J by 2 bases, and 0 bases separated the two germline ends. The CDR3 loop reads CASSLNTGELFF. For the CDR3, the DNA is TGTGCCAGCAGCTTAAACACCGGGGAGCTGTTTTTT.

This clone was counted once. The V call is TRBV9, the J call TRBJ2-1, with 9 positions matching TRBD2. The CDR3 extends over 16 amino acids. V lost 3 bases and J lost 5; bases outside the gene matches: 9. Germline CDR1 SGDLS, CDR2 YYNGEE. The CDR3 DNA sequence: TGTGCCAGCAGCGACCGGGAGACTAGCGGCCACAATGAGCAGTTCTTC. This codes for CASSDRETSGHNEQFF.

In its sample, this clone was seen a few times. V usage is TRBV2 and J usage is TRBJ1-5, with D unclear. The germline V gene encodes CDR1 SNHLY and CDR2 FYNNEI. V was clipped by 6 bases and J by 0 bases, with 3 bases between them. The CDR3 consists of 12 residues. In DNA, the CDR3 is TGTGCCAGCAGATTTAGCAATCAGCCCCAGCATTTT. Translation gives CASRFSNQPQHF.

This chain uses TRBV5-5 with TRBJ2-2; D unclear. V was trimmed by 7 bases and J by 0 bases, leaving 10 bases between them. The CDR3 sequence is 14 residues long. Germline V lookup: CDR1 SGHKS, CDR2 YYEKEE (reference sequence). The CDR3 DNA reads TGTGCCAGCCGCGGACGGGCGAACACCGGGGAGCTGTTTTTT. Its protein is CASRGRANTGELFF.

The chain couples TRBV7-6 to TRBJ2-2, with TRBD1 as a possible D gene (6 bases). Trimming took 5 bases from V and 3 from J, leaving 13 bases between them. The CDR3 length is 15 residues. In germline, CDR1 is SGHVS, CDR2 FNYEAQ. The CDR3 sequence: CASSLDRTYTGELFF. The CDR3 coding sequence is TGTGCCAGCAGCCTCGACAGGACTTACACCGGGGAGCTGTTTTTT. Variable domain in full (rest from reference TRBV7-6 and TRBJ2-2): GAGVSQSPRYKVTKRGQDVALRCDPISGHVSLYWYRQALGQGPEFLTYFNYEAQQDKSGLPNDRFSAERPEGSISTLTIQRTEQRDSAMYRCASSLDRTYTGELFFGEGSRLTVL.

The table lists this clone with a few counts. The chain recombines TRBV11-3 with TRBJ1-2; D uncertain. Trimming took 5 bases from V and 2 from J, leaving 12 bases between them. Germline CDR1 reads SGHNT; CDR2 reads YENEEA. The CDR3 has 14 amino acids. CDR3 sequence reads: CASSPGLTNYGYTF. DNA for the CDR3: TGTGCCAGCAGCCCCGGACTAACCAACTATGGCTACACCTTC.

The chain is built from TRBV19 and TRBJ1-5, with 11 bases identical to TRBD1. The V gene end was trimmed by 9 bases and the J gene end by 2 bases; junction bases not matched to a gene: 18. The CDR3 totals 19 residues. Germline V gene lookup returns CDR1 LNHDA and CDR2 SQIVND (reference sequence). CDR3 sequence (DNA): TGTGCCAGCGCTCAGTCCGGACAGGGGGCCCGATTGGGCAATCAGCCCCAGCATTTT. Protein product: CASAQSGQGARLGNQPQHF.

In this sample, this clone turned up a few times. This chain uses TRBV4-1 with TRBJ1-2; tentatively, D is TRBD1 (5 bases). Trimming took 1 base from V and 2 from J, leaving 11 bases between them. CDR1 and CDR2 from the germline V gene are MGHRA and YSYEKL. This CDR3 has 15 amino acids. CDR3 loop: CASSQVPGPNYGYTF. CDR3 bases: TGCGCCAGCAGCCAAGTTCCGGGACCGAACTATGGCTACACCTTC.

V is TRBV7-6 and J is TRBJ2-7; tentatively, D is TRBD1 (6 bases). The V end lost 1 base, the J end lost 5 bases, and 12 bases lay between the germline ends. The germline V gene has CDR1 SGHVS and CDR2 FNYEAQ. This CDR3 has 14 residues. For the CDR3, the DNA is TGTGCCAGCAGCTTAGGTACTAAGGGGGACGAGCAGTACTTC. It translates to CASSLGTKGDEQYF.

The rearrangement uses TRBV21-1 and TRBJ2-7; the table's D gene call, TRBD1, was not cross checked with the DNA. TRBV21-1 is a pseudogene segment. This CDR3 has 17 residues. The CDR3 is CASSKAGTGTEPYEQYF. CDR3 nucleotide sequence: TGTGCCAGCAGCAAAGCCGGTACCGGGACAGAGCCCTACGAGCAGTACTTC.

This clone has just one count. The chain links TRBV2 to TRBJ2-7; D possibly matches TRBD1 or TRBD2 (5 bases each). Per germline, CDR1 SNHLY and CDR2 FYNNEI. There are 18 residues in the CDR3. V was clipped by 4 bases and J by 1 base, with 23 bases between them. The CDR3, as DNA: TGTGCCAGCAGTGGCCCCGGGTGGGGGAAGTGGGCATCCTACGAGCAGTACTTC. Translation: CASSGPGWGKWASYEQYF.